This TCR beta chain is drawn from a study of T-cell reconstitution after alpha-beta-depleted transplantation in children. This clonotype was picked up a small number of times. Germline loops: CDR1 SGHTA, CDR2 FQGTGA. J was trimmed by 2 bases and V by 6 bases; bases with no gene match: 4. The CDR3 contains 15 residues. It was with unique molecular identifiers that the TCRbeta library was prepared. Each CDR3 protein gets one entry after TCRdb re-called the PCR reads with MiXCR. The sample includes 420,000 or so distinct CDR3 sequences, 11% of them seen just once. The specimen comprised PBMCs from the stem cell graft donor, sampled from the stem cell graft. This sequence was found in a human donor who donated a stem cell graft to a child with acute myeloid leukemia. The genes are TRBV7-3 and TRBJ1-6; TRBD1 matches at 7 bases. CDR3 protein: CASRLTGTYNSPLHF. The CDR3, as DNA: TGTGCCAGCAGACTGACAGGGACCTATAATTCACCCCTCCACTTT. Using reference TRBV7-3 and TRBJ1-6 for the parts outside the CDR3, the full variable domain is GAGVSQTPSNKVTEKGKYVELRCDPISGHTALYWYRQSLGQGPEFLIYFQGTGAADDSGLPNDRFFAVRPEGSVSTLKIQRTERGDSAVYLCASRLTGTYNSPLHFGNGTRLTVT.